The 14 T cell receptor beta chains presented below share a single source sample, sequenced in a study of shared clonotypes between healthy human individuals. Sequencing used immunoSEQ multiplex PCR; TCRdb keeps in-frame clones, though not all of them. Among about half a million clones listed, 65% to 80% were seen once. Sequenced material: PBMCs. All receptors come from a middle-aged woman in good health. Some clones in this sample may be carry-over from other donors' samples.

The chain combines TRBV7-9 with TRBJ1-3; 7 bases map to TRBD1. The V gene's germline CDR1 is SEHNR and CDR2 FQNEAQ (reference sequence). Germline trimming cut 5 bases from V and 4 bases from J; bases unmatched to any gene: 5. The CDR3 spans 14 residues. CDR3 in amino acids: CASSSTGAGNTIYF. In nucleotides, the CDR3 is TGTGCCAGCAGCAGTACAGGGGCCGGAAACACCATATATTTT.

The genes are TRBV28 and TRBJ1-2; 7 bases agree with TRBD1. The CDR3 runs 15 residues. Germline values: CDR1 MDHEN, CDR2 SYDVKM. Losses at the gene ends were 7 bases for V and 5 bases for J; bases not matched to a gene: 13. The CDR3 sequence is CASTRSDRVGYGYTF. In nucleotides, the CDR3 is TGTGCCAGCACCAGGAGCGACAGGGTTGGGTATGGCTACACCTTC.

The chain employs TRBV11-1 and TRBJ2-7; D call uncertain. The V end was cut by 6 bases, the J end by 2 bases, with 23 bases between. The CDR3 runs 17 residues. Germline CDR1 reads SGHAT; CDR2 reads FQDESV (reference sequence). CDR3 coding DNA: TGTGCCAGCAGTCCAACCTCTGAGTCAGAATTCCCCTACGAGCAGTACTTC. It is translated as CASSPTSESEFPYEQYF.

The gene calls are TRBV15 and TRBJ2-7, with 7 bases matching TRBD2. The length of the CDR3 is 13 residues. Germline-derived CDR1 and CDR2 are LNHNV and YYDKDF (reference sequence). J lost 5 bases, V lost 6 bases, and 7 bases had no gene match. The CDR3 region has the DNA TGTGCCACCAGAAAGTCGGGAGGTCACGAGCAGTACTTC. This gives the protein CATRKSGGHEQYF.

This clone appeared once. The chain employs TRBV4-2 and TRBJ2-3; D may correspond to TRBD1 or TRBD2 (6 bases each). The CDR3 is 16 amino acids. Per the germline V gene, CDR1 is LGHNA and CDR2 is YNFKEQ. V was pared by 3 bases and J by 6 bases, with 19 bases between. CDR3 loop: CASSQAQGGGADTQYF. CDR3 sequence (DNA): TGTGCCAGCAGCCAGGCACAGGGTGGAGGGGCGGATACGCAGTATTTT.

The chain links TRBV9 to TRBJ1-2, with 8 bases matching TRBD1. The trim removed 3 bases at V and 7 bases at J, leaving 2 bases unmatched. The CDR3 is 12 residues long. Germline assignment: CDR1 SGDLS and CDR2 YYNGEE. The CDR3 DNA follows: TGTGCCAGCAGCGGACAGGGGTTTGGCTACACCTTC. Its translation is CASSGQGFGYTF. The full variable domain, with the rest looked up from reference TRBV9 and TRBJ1-2, is DSGVTQTPKHLITATGQRVTLRCSPRSGDLSVYWYQQSLDQGLQFLIQYYNGEERAKGNILERFSAQQFPDLHSELNLSSLELGDSALYFCASSGQGFGYTFGSGTRLTVV.

This clone was detected a few times. The genes are TRBV5-1 and TRBJ2-1; 10 bases are a match to TRBD1. This CDR3 has 15 residues. V was pared by 4 bases and J by 7 bases, with 8 bases of the junction left unmatched. Germline V CDR1 and CDR2: SGHRS, YFSETQ. This CDR3 reads CASSPRTGGLNEQFF. CDR3 DNA: TGCGCCAGCAGCCCACGGACAGGGGGACTGAATGAGCAGTTCTTC.

V gene TRBV5-1 combines with J gene TRBJ2-7; TRBD2 is a possible D gene (5 bases). The CDR3 runs 14 residues. CDR1 SGHRS and CDR2 YFSETQ come from the germline V gene. Trimming stripped 0 bases from V and 5 bases from J, with 12 bases between. The CDR3 here is CASSLGSTEDEQYF. In DNA, the CDR3 is TGCGCCAGCAGCTTGGGCAGTACGGAGGACGAGCAGTACTTC.

V is TRBV28 and J is TRBJ2-1, with a possible D match to TRBD2 (6 bases). The V and J ends lost 4 bases and 6 bases respectively, with 22 bases between them. The CDR3 totals 17 residues. Per germline, CDR1 MDHEN and CDR2 SYDVKM. The CDR3 spells CASSSIPDYNFGNEQFF. CDR3 bases: TGTGCCAGCAGTTCCATCCCGGACTATAACTTCGGCAATGAGCAGTTCTTC.

The rearrangement joins TRBV7-2 to TRBJ2-3, with D possibly matching TRBD2 (5 bases). This CDR3 has 16 residues. Trimming pared 1 base from V and 0 bases from J, leaving 11 bases between. Germline assignment: CDR1 SGHTA and CDR2 FQGNSA. CDR3 loop: CASSLERPGSTDTQYF. The CDR3 nucleotides read TGTGCCAGCAGCTTAGAACGGCCGGGAAGCACAGATACGCAGTATTTT.

This sequence joins TRBV6-1 and TRBJ1-1, with unresolved D. V lost 7 bases and J 1 base, leaving 10 bases between the germline ends. Germline values: CDR1 MNHNS, CDR2 SASEGT. The CDR3 totals 13 residues. Here the CDR3 DNA reads TGTGCCAGCACTTTCCAAAGGAACACTGAAGCTTTCTTT. It encodes CASTFQRNTEAFF.

The chain is built from TRBV28 and TRBJ2-3, with 8 bases matching TRBD2. The CDR3 totals 15 residues. CDR1 and CDR2 (germline): MDHEN, SYDVKM. The junction had 5 bases not matched to a gene; V was cut back by 2 bases and J by 4 bases. The CDR3 reads CASSLRGRMADTQYF. CDR3 DNA: TGTGCCAGCAGTTTACGCGGGAGGATGGCAGATACGCAGTATTTT.

Comments on this clone: One end of the junction fails to match germline, which may point to a read error. The rearrangement uses TRBV5-4 and TRBJ2-3, with a weak D call TRBD2 (6 bases). CDR1 is SGHNT and CDR2 is YYREEE in the germline V gene (reference sequence). The CDR3 contains 15 residues. Here the CDR3 reads CASRLDSGSTDTQYF. CDR3 DNA sequence: TGTGCCAGCAGATTGGATAGCGGAAGCACAGATACGCAGTATTTT.

This clone was seen a few times. The V call is TRBV7-8, the J call TRBJ1-5; D unresolved. Germline loops: CDR1 SGHVS, CDR2 FQNEAQ. Trimming pared 4 bases from V and 2 bases from J, leaving 9 bases between. This CDR3 is 14 amino acids long. CDR3 in amino acids: CASSSSEGNQPQHF. CDR3 DNA sequence: TGTGCCAGCAGCTCCTCCGAGGGCAATCAGCCCCAGCATTTT.